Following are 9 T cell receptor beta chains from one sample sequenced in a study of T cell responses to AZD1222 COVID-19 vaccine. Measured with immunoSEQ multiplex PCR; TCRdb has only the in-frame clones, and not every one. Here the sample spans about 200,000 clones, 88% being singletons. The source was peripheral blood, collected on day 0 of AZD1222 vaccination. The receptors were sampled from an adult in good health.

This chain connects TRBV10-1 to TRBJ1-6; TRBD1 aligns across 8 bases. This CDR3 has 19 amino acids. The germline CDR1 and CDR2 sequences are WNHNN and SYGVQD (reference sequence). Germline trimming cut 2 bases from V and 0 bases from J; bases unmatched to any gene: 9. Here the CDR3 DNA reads TGCGCCAGCAGTGAGGTCAGGGGGCCCGCTTGCTCCTATAATTCACCCCTCCACTTT. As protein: CASSEVRGPACSYNSPLHF.

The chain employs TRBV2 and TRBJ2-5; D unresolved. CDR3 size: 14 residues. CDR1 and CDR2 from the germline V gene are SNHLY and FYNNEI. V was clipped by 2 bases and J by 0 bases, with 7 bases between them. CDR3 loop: CASSESQYQETQYF. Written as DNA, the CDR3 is TGTGCCAGCAGTGAATCACAGTACCAAGAGACCCAGTACTTC.

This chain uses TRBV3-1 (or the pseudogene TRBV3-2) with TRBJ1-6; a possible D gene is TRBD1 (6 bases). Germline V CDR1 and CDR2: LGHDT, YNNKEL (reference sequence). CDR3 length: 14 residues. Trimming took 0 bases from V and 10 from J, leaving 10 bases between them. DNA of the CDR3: TGTGCCAGCAGCCAAGATGGCACAGGGTCACCCCTCCACTTT. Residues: CASSQDGTGSPLHF.

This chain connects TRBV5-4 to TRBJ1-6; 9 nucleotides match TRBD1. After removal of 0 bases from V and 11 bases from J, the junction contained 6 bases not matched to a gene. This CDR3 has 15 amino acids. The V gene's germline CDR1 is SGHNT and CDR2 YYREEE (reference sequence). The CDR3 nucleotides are TGTGCCAGCAGCTTGGGACAGGGGGGATTTACACCCCTCCACTTT. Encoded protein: CASSLGQGGFTPLHF.

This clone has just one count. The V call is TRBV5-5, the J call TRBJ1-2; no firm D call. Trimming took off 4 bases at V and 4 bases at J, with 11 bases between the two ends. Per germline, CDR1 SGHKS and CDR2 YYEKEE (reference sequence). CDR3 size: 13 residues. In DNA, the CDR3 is TGTGCCAGCAGCCTCGACCCGGGCTATGGCTACACCTTC. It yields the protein CASSLDPGYGYTF. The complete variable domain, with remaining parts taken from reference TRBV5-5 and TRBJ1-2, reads DAGVTQSPTHLIKTRGQQVTLRCSPISGHKSVSWYQQVLGQGPQFIFQYYEKEERGRGNFPDRFSARQFPNYSSELNVNALLLGDSALYLCASSLDPGYGYTFGSGTRLTVV.

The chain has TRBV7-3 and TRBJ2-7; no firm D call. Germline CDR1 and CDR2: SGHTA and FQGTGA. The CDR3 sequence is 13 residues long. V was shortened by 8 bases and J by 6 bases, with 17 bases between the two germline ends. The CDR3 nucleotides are TGTGCCAGCTGCCAAGGGAAGGAAGGCGAGCAGTACTTC. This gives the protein CASCQGKEGEQYF.

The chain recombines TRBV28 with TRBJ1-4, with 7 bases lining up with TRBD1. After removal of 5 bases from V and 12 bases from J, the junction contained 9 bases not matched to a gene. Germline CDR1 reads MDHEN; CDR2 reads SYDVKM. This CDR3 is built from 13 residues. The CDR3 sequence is CASSRQGPTELFF. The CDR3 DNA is TGTGCCAGCAGTCGACAGGGCCCGACGGAACTGTTTTTT. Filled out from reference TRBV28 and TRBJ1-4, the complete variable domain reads DVKVTQSSRYLVKRTGEKVFLECVQDMDHENMFWYRQDPGLGLRLIYFSYDVKMKEKGDIPEGYSVSREKKERFSLILESASTNQTSMYLCASSRQGPTELFFGSGTQLSVL.

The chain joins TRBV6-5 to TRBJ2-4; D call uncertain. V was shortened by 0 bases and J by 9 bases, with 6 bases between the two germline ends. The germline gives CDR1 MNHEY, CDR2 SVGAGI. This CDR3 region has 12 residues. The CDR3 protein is CASSYSAAIQYF. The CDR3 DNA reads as TGTGCCAGCAGTTACTCGGCCGCCATTCAGTACTTC.

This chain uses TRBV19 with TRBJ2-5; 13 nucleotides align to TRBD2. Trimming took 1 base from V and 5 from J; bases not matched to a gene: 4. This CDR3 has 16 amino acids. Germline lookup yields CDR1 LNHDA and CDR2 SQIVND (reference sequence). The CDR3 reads CASSIGLAGGQETQYF. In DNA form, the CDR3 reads TGTGCCAGTAGTATAGGACTAGCGGGGGGTCAGGAGACCCAGTACTTC.